Each of the 17 T cell receptor beta chains below was sequenced from the same sample in a study of neurological immune-mediated disorders. Via MiXCR, TCRdb re-called the 5' RACE reads, giving one row per CDR3 protein. Among approximately 85,000 distinct CDR3 sequences listed, roughly 4.5% were seen once. The sample's time point: longitudinal time-point 3. Sequenced material: PBMCs. Source of these receptors: a woman aged 55-75 years with multiple sclerosis.

This clonotype showed up many times. This sequence joins TRBV5-1 and TRBJ1-1; unclear D gene. Germline values: CDR1 SGHRS, CDR2 YFSETQ. V shed 5 bases and J shed 3 bases, with 11 bases lying between them. The CDR3 loop spans 13 amino acids. The CDR3 coding sequence is TGCGCCAGCAGTGGCCCCGTTGACACTGAAGCTTTCTTT. Its protein is CASSGPVDTEAFF. Filled out from reference TRBV5-1 and TRBJ1-1, the complete variable domain reads KAGVTQTPRYLIKTRGQQVTLSCSPISGHRSVSWYQQTPGQGLQFLFEYFSETQRNKGNFPGRFSGRQFSNSRSEMNVSTLELGDSALYLCASSGPVDTEAFFGQGTRLTVV.

This clonotype has ten or more counts. A read error may account for a junction end that differs from germline. The rearrangement uses TRBV3-1 and TRBJ2-7, with 8 bases identical to TRBD1. Germline assignment: CDR1 LGHDT and CDR2 YNNKEL (reference sequence). This CDR3 is 14 amino acids long. CDR3 DNA: TGTGCCAACAGCCCCGGACAGGGAACCTACGAGCAGTACTTC. This codes for CANSPGQGTYEQYF.

This clonotype was recorded many times. The chain recombines TRBV20-1 with TRBJ1-1; TRBD1 is a possible D gene (5 bases). The CDR3 extends over 14 amino acids. Per germline, CDR1 DFQATT and CDR2 SNEGSKA (reference sequence). The ends were cut back, 0 bases at V and 2 bases at J, with 10 bases in the middle. The CDR3 sequence: CSARDRQGNTEAFF. The CDR3 coding sequence is TGCAGTGCTAGAGATAGGCAGGGCAACACTGAAGCTTTCTTT.

This clonotype appeared many times. This chain uses TRBV9 with TRBJ1-1, with a weak D call TRBD1 (5 bases). Per germline, CDR1 SGDLS and CDR2 YYNGEE. V shed 4 bases and J shed 0 bases, with 16 bases lying between them. There are 16 residues in the CDR3. CDR3 bases: TGTGCCAGCAGCCCCCTGGGGGGGACGGTGAACACTGAAGCTTTCTTT. This gives the protein CASSPLGGTVNTEAFF. The variable domain in full, completed from reference TRBV9 and TRBJ1-1, reads DSGVTQTPKHLITATGQRVTLRCSPRSGDLSVYWYQQSLDQGLQFLIQYYNGEERAKGNILERFSAQQFPDLHSELNLSSLELGDSALYFCASSPLGGTVNTEAFFGQGTRLTVV.

There are many counts of this clonotype. The rearrangement joins TRBV5-1 to TRBJ1-6, with TRBD1 as a possible D gene (5 bases). Looked up from germline, CDR1 is SGHRS and CDR2 is YFSETQ. The CDR3 runs 13 residues. Trimming cost V 3 bases and J 7 bases, with 8 bases left between them. In DNA form, the CDR3 reads TGCGCCAGCAGCTCCAGGACAAATTCACCCCTCCACTTT. Its protein is CASSSRTNSPLHF.

This clonotype was seen ten or more times. The chain combines TRBV12-3 or TRBV12-4 with TRBJ1-1; 7 nucleotides agree with TRBD1. J was trimmed by 4 bases and V by 7 bases; bases with no gene match: 6. CDR3 size: 13 residues. The CDR3: CASTPQGITEAFF. The CDR3 DNA sequence: TGTGCCAGCACCCCACAGGGGATCACTGAAGCTTTCTTT.

Details on this clonotype: A much more abundant neighbour one base away suggests this may be a read error. The V gene is TRBV5-1, the J gene TRBJ2-7, with 9 bases aligning to TRBD2. CDR1 is SGHRS and CDR2 is YFSETQ in the germline V gene. The CDR3 sequence is 13 residues long. The CDR3 sequence is CVSSPSGDFEQYF. The DNA for the CDR3 is TGCGTCAGCAGCCCTAGCGGGGACTTCGAGCAGTACTTC.

There are many counts of this clonotype. CDR3 bases: TGCGCCAGCAGCCAAGCCCTCGGGACAGGGGAAGTACCCCTCCACTTT. Encoded protein: CASSQALGTGEVPLHF. This chain uses TRBV4-1 with TRBJ1-6, with 10 bases lining up with TRBD1. The V gene end was trimmed by 1 base and the J gene end by 12 bases; junction bases not matched to a gene: 9. Germline V gene data show CDR1 as MGHRA and CDR2 as YSYEKL. The CDR3 sequence is 16 residues long.

In its sample, this clonotype was seen many times. The chain has TRBV20-1 and TRBJ2-7, with D perhaps matching TRBD2 (5 bases). This CDR3 is 14 amino acids long. The V end lost 0 bases, the J end lost 1 base, and 10 bases lay between the germline ends. Germline V CDR1 and CDR2: DFQATT, SNEGSKA (reference sequence). The CDR3 bases are TGCAGTGCTAGAGATCGGGGAGCTTCCTACGAGCAGTACTTC. Its protein product is CSARDRGASYEQYF.

This clonotype was seen many times. As DNA, the CDR3 is TGTGCCAGCAGCTTGGGGTTCTGGACAGGGGCGAAGAACACTGAAGCTTTCTTT. This sequence encodes CASSLGFWTGAKNTEAFF. The chain links TRBV5-6 to TRBJ1-1, with 9 bases lining up with TRBD1. This CDR3 contains 18 residues. Trimming took 0 bases from V and 1 from J; bases not matched to a gene: 10. Germline V gives CDR1 SGHDT, CDR2 YYEEEE.

This clonotype was detected ten times or more. The chain carries TRBV3-1 and TRBJ2-7; TRBD1 is a possible D gene (6 bases). V was trimmed by 1 base and J by 3 bases, leaving 16 bases between them. This CDR3 is built from 16 residues. The germline V gene encodes CDR1 LGHDT and CDR2 YNNKEL (reference sequence). The CDR3 nucleotides read TGTGCCAGCAGCCAAGTTCCAGAGGGGACAAGCTACGAGCAGTACTTC. This gives the protein CASSQVPEGTSYEQYF.

This clonotype was counted many times. The chain combines TRBV15 with TRBJ2-7; the D gene is possibly TRBD1 (5 bases). This CDR3 is built from 16 residues. V was cut by 0 bases and J by 0 bases, with 12 bases left in between. The germline CDR1 and CDR2 sequences are LNHNV and YYDKDF (reference sequence). The CDR3 DNA sequence: TGTGCCACCAGCAGAGATGAGGACATTGGCTCCTACGAGCAGTACTTC. This encodes CATSRDEDIGSYEQYF.

This clonotype was seen many times. The rearrangement joins TRBV28 to TRBJ1-2, with TRBD1 matching over 9 bases. Trimming took 6 bases from V and 5 from J; bases not matched to a gene: 10. The CDR3 has 15 amino acids. Germline V gene data show CDR1 as MDHEN and CDR2 as SYDVKM. Written as DNA, the CDR3 is TGTGCCAGCAGACCAGAGACAGGGGGAACGTATGGCTACACCTTC. Encoded protein: CASRPETGGTYGYTF.

This clonotype was seen ten or more times. The genes are TRBV10-3 and TRBJ1-2; 7 nucleotides line up with TRBD1. The trim removed 3 bases at V and 3 bases at J, leaving 4 bases unmatched. Germline V gene data show CDR1 as ENHRY and CDR2 as SYGVKD. The CDR3 extends over 14 amino acids. In DNA, the CDR3 is TGTGCCATCAGTGACCCCAGGGGGGACTATGGCTACACCTTC. Translation gives CAISDPRGDYGYTF.

The chain combines TRBV6-9 with TRBJ2-5; 13 nucleotides match TRBD2. The CDR3 has 16 residues. The V segment lost 6 bases and the J segment 5 bases; nucleotides outside the gene matches: 9. Germline V CDR1 and CDR2: MNHGY, SVAAGI. CDR3 amino acids: CASRPTSGGALETQYF. The CDR3 region has the DNA TGTGCCAGCAGACCTACTAGCGGGGGGGCCCTGGAGACCCAGTACTTC.

The table lists this clonotype with many counts. The chain couples TRBV29-1 to TRBJ2-7; TRBD1 matches 8 bases. This CDR3 spans 13 amino acids. The V segment lost 4 bases and the J segment 4 bases; nucleotides outside the gene matches: 6. CDR1 and CDR2 from the germline V gene are SQVTM and ANQGSEA. The CDR3 DNA reads as TGCAGCGTTGTAGGCCAGGGGGCTTACGAGCAGTACTTC. Residues: CSVVGQGAYEQYF.

This clonotype has ten or more counts. This chain uses TRBV12-3 or TRBV12-4 with TRBJ2-3; D call uncertain. The CDR3 consists of 14 residues. Trimming removed 1 base at V and 2 bases at J, with 7 bases between. This CDR3 is CASSLGQLTDTQYF. CDR3 DNA: TGTGCCAGCAGTTTAGGGCAGCTCACAGATACGCAGTATTTT.